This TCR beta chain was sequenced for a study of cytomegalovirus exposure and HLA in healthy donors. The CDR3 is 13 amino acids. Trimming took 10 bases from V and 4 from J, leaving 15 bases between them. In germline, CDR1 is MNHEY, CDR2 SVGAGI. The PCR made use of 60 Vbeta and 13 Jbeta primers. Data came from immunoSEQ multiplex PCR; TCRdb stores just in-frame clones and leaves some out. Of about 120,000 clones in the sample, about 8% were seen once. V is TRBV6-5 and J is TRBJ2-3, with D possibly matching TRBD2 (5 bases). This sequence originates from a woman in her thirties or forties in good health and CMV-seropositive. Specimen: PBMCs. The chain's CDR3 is CATWRTDPDTQYF. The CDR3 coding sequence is TGTGCCACGTGGAGGACGGACCCAGATACGCAGTATTTT.